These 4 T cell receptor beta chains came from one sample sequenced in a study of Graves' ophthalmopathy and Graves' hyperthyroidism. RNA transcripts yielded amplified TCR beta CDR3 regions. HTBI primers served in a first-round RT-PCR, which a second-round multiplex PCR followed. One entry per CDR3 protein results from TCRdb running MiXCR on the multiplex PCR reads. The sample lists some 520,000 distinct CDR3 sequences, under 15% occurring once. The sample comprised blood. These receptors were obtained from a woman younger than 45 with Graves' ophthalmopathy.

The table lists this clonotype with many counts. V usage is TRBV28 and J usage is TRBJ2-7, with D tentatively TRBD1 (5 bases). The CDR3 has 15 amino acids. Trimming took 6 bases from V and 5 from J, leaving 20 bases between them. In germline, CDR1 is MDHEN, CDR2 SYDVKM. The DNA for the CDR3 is TGTGCCAGCAGCCTGACAGTCTCCCAGGTCCACGAGCAGTACTTC. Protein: CASSLTVSQVHEQYF.

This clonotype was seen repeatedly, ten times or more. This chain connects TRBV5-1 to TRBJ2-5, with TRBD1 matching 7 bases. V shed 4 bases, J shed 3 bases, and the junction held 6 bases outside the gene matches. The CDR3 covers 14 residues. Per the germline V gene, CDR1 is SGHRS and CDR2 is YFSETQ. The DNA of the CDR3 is TGCGCCAGCAGCCCCGGGACAGCCAAAGAGACCCAGTACTTC. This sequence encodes CASSPGTAKETQYF.

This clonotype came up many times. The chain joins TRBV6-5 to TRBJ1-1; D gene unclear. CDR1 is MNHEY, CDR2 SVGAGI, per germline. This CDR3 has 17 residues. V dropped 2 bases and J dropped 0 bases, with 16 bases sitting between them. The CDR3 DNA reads TGTGCCAGCAGTTACCCATTAGGGAAGCTAATGAACACTGAAGCTTTCTTT. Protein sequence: CASSYPLGKLMNTEAFF.

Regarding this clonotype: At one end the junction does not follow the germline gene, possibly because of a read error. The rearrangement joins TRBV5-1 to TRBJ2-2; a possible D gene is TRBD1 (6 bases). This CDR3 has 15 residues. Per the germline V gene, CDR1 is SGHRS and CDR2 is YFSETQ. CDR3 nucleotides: TGCGCCAGCATCTTGACAGGAGATCGGACCGGGGAGCTGCTTTTT. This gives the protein CASILTGDRTGELLF.